The 27 T cell receptor beta chains listed next were all sequenced from one sample in a study of post-analysis software for immune sequencing data. No antigen has been identified for these receptors. Overall study results and limits: Higher frequency in patients than in controls was seen for a handful of TRBV segments, with TRBV5-6, TRBV5-1 and TRBV20-1 among them.

Sequencing libraries made from TCR beta cDNA carried unique molecular identifiers. MiXCR, applied by TCRdb to the PCR reads, yields one record per CDR3 protein. The repertoire holds roughly 730,000 distinct CDR3 sequences, with 25% to 30% as singletons. The specimen sequenced was blood. These receptors were obtained from a girl aged 10-17 years with multiple sclerosis.

The chain uses TRBV12-3 or TRBV12-4 and TRBJ2-2; D tentatively reads TRBD1 or TRBD2 (5 bases each). This CDR3 has 14 amino acids. V lost 6 bases to trimming and J lost 6 bases, with 14 bases between them. CDR3 in DNA: TGTGCCAGCAGCTTCTCCGTGGGGGCCGGGGAGCTGTTTTTT. As protein: CASSFSVGAGELFF.

This clonotype showed up just once. J is TRBJ2-3 and V is TRBV5-1; TRBD1 might be the D (6 bases). Trimming left V 2 bases short and J 14 bases short, with 21 bases between. CDR1 SGHRS and CDR2 YFSETQ come from the germline V gene. The CDR3 length is 14 residues. The CDR3 loop is CASSFGQSNEKLYF. The CDR3 DNA reads as TGCGCCAGCAGCTTTGGACAGTCAAATGAAAAACTGTATTTT.

This chain uses TRBV18 with TRBJ1-2; D remains unclear. Trimming pared 5 bases from V and 2 bases from J, leaving 9 bases between. CDR1 is KGHSH and CDR2 is LQKENI in the germline V gene. The CDR3 totals 13 residues. The CDR3 nucleotides are TGTGCCAGCTCAAACCCAGCCAACTATGGCTACACCTTC. This sequence encodes CASSNPANYGYTF.

The chain combines TRBV10-3 with TRBJ1-1; tentatively, D is TRBD1 (5 bases). CDR1 is ENHRY, CDR2 SYGVKD, per germline. V was trimmed by 4 bases and J by 4 bases, leaving 13 bases between them. The CDR3 sequence is 14 residues long. CDR3 sequence: CAISGQGASTEAFF. The CDR3 coding sequence is TGTGCCATCAGTGGCCAGGGAGCGAGCACTGAAGCTTTCTTT.

This clonotype was observed at least ten times. This chain uses TRBV12-3 or TRBV12-4 with TRBJ2-5, with TRBD1 as a possible D gene (7 bases). The CDR3 contains 14 residues. V was cut by 5 bases and J by 2 bases, with 12 bases left in between. CDR3 in DNA: TGTGCCAGCAGTCTCAGGGGGGTACAAGAGACCCAGTACTTC. It translates to CASSLRGVQETQYF.

This clonotype was counted only a few times. This rearrangement joins TRBV20-1 to TRBJ2-1; either TRBD1 or TRBD2 may fit D (5 bases each). Trimming took 5 bases from V and 2 from J, leaving 13 bases between them. Germline lookup yields CDR1 DFQATT and CDR2 SNEGSKA (reference sequence). CDR3 length equals 14 residues. CDR3 residues: CSAESGGPYNEQFF. CDR3 coding DNA: TGCAGTGCTGAATCTGGGGGACCCTACAATGAGCAGTTCTTC.

The sample holds many counts of this clonotype. The rearrangement links TRBV27 to TRBJ2-3; 7 nucleotides line up with TRBD2. J lost 2 bases, V lost 9 bases, and 11 bases had no gene match. The CDR3 covers 15 residues. From germline, CDR1 is MNHEY and CDR2 SMNVEV (reference sequence). Here the CDR3 DNA reads TGTGCCAGTACAACTAGCGTGTATCTCACAGATACGCAGTATTTT. Translating gives CASTTSVYLTDTQYF.

The chain recombines TRBV20-1 with TRBJ1-1, with D maybe TRBD1 (6 bases). Trimming stripped 3 bases from V and 6 bases from J, with 23 bases between. Germline V gives CDR1 DFQATT, CDR2 SNEGSKA (reference sequence). This CDR3 spans 16 amino acids. The CDR3 here is CSARMKGGLSSAEAFF. CDR3 DNA: TGCAGTGCTAGGATGAAGGGGGGGCTCTCGTCGGCTGAAGCTTTCTTT.

This clonotype was picked up a small number of times. V gene TRBV29-1 combines with J gene TRBJ2-3; D remains unclear. CDR3 length equals 12 residues. Germline CDR1 and CDR2: SQVTM and ANQGSEA. The CDR3 sequence is CRPITGADTQYF. CDR3 sequence (DNA): TGCAGACCAATCACCGGAGCAGATACGCAGTATTTT.

V usage is TRBV5-6 and J usage is TRBJ2-2; D call uncertain. V gave up 0 bases and J gave up 0 bases, with 6 bases separating them. This CDR3 has 15 residues. Germline loops: CDR1 SGHDT, CDR2 YYEEEE. CDR3 nucleotides: TGTGCCAGCAGCTTGGGTGGGTCGAACACCGGGGAGCTGTTTTTT. It specifies CASSLGGSNTGELFF.

V and J are TRBV5-1 and TRBJ2-2; D is possibly TRBD1 (5 bases). Germline CDR1 and CDR2: SGHRS and YFSETQ. CDR3 length equals 16 residues. V lost 2 bases, J lost 3 bases, and 14 bases lay in between. The CDR3 region has the DNA TGCGCCAGCAGCTTCAGAGTTCAGGGCTACACCGGGGAGCTGTTTTTT. Translation gives CASSFRVQGYTGELFF.

This clonotype was counted at least ten times. The chain couples TRBV2 to TRBJ2-6, with D unclear. The CDR3 has 15 amino acids. CDR1 SNHLY and CDR2 FYNNEI come from the germline V gene. V gave up 8 bases and J gave up 4 bases, with 15 bases separating them. This CDR3 reads CASSELGYGANVLTF. The CDR3 DNA follows: TGTGCCAGCTCTGAACTCGGCTACGGGGCCAACGTCCTGACTTTC.

This clonotype was detected once. This chain uses TRBV4-3 with TRBJ2-3, with 10 bases identical to TRBD2. Germline CDR1 LGHNA, CDR2 YSLEER. The V segment lost 0 bases and the J segment 4 bases; nucleotides outside the gene matches: 10. This CDR3 has 18 residues. The CDR3: CASSQDRASGSLPDTQYF. Here the CDR3 DNA reads TGCGCCAGCAGCCAAGATAGGGCTAGCGGGAGTCTACCAGATACGCAGTATTTT.

V usage is TRBV7-9 and J usage is TRBJ1-1; tentative D call: TRBD1 (6 bases). The V end was cut by 3 bases, the J end by 7 bases, with 18 bases between. The CDR3 covers 15 residues. From germline, CDR1 is SEHNR and CDR2 FQNEAQ (reference sequence). For the CDR3, the DNA is TGTGCCAGCAGCTTGGGGGCACTCAAGGACATTGAAGCTTTCTTT. Protein product: CASSLGALKDIEAFF.

This clonotype occurred a few times. The V and J genes are TRBV12-3 or TRBV12-4 and TRBJ1-2; 7 bases line up with TRBD1. Trimming at V came to 7 bases and at J to 5 bases, leaving 4 bases not matched to a gene. The CDR3 has 12 residues. The CDR3 bases are TGTGCCAGCACAGCAGGGGGTTATGGCTACACCTTC. Protein: CASTAGGYGYTF.

This clonotype came up a few times. The chain combines TRBV7-8 with TRBJ2-5; D unclear. Trimming stripped 4 bases from V and 0 bases from J, with 9 bases between. Germline V gives CDR1 SGHVS, CDR2 FQNEAQ. The CDR3 covers 14 residues. CDR3 sequence: CASSSGLYQETQYF. The CDR3 DNA is TGTGCCAGCAGCTCGGGTCTATACCAAGAGACCCAGTACTTC.

V is TRBV11-2 and J is TRBJ1-4, with D uncertain. V was trimmed by 3 bases and J by 6 bases, leaving 14 bases between them. The CDR3 is made up of 15 amino acids. Germline assignment: CDR1 SGHAT and CDR2 FQNNGV. CDR3 region: CASSLIADADEKLFF. The CDR3 DNA follows: TGTGCCAGCAGCTTGATAGCCGACGCGGATGAAAAACTGTTTTTT.

DNA for the CDR3: TGCAGTGCTAGAGTAGGCAGGGGGCGCAAGGGCTACACCTTC. Encoded protein: CSARVGRGRKGYTF. This chain uses TRBV20-1 with TRBJ1-2; 8 bases align to TRBD1. This CDR3 region has 14 residues. CDR1 and CDR2 from the germline V gene are DFQATT and SNEGSKA (reference sequence). After removal of 1 base from V and 8 bases from J, the junction contained 9 bases not matched to a gene.

The V gene is TRBV9, the J gene TRBJ2-3, with D possibly TRBD2 on 5 matching bases. The germline V gene has CDR1 SGDLS and CDR2 YYNGEE. This CDR3 spans 15 amino acids. The ends were cut back, 0 bases at V and 0 bases at J, with 8 bases in the middle. CDR3 in amino acids: CASSVAGISTDTQYF. CDR3 nucleotide sequence: TGTGCCAGCAGCGTAGCGGGGATTAGCACAGATACGCAGTATTTT.

This clonotype was seen just once. The chain uses TRBV14 and TRBJ1-2; tentatively, D is TRBD1 (6 bases). The ends were cut back, 1 base at V and 3 bases at J, with 12 bases in the middle. Germline loops: CDR1 SGHDN, CDR2 FVKESK. This CDR3 is 15 amino acids long. The CDR3 nucleotides read TGTGCCAGCAGCCAAGTGGACAGCGCCTACTATGGCTACACCTTC. Encoded protein: CASSQVDSAYYGYTF.

The chain couples TRBV4-3 to TRBJ2-5; 7 nucleotides match TRBD2. TRBJ2-7 matches the DNA end more closely, so the J call is doubtful. In germline, CDR1 is LGHNA, CDR2 YSLEER. The CDR3 is 15 residues long. The CDR3 loop is CASSQTTGGSNEQYF. CDR3 DNA: TGCGCCAGCAGCCAAACAACTGGCGGGAGCAACGAGCAGTACTTC.

This clonotype was observed a handful of times. The rearrangement uses TRBV4-1 and TRBJ2-1; TRBD1 aligns across 8 bases. The CDR3 is 15 amino acids. Losses at the gene ends were 1 base for V and 7 bases for J; bases not matched to a gene: 6. Germline V gene sequence: CDR1 MGHRA, CDR2 YSYEKL. The CDR3 coding sequence is TGCGCCAGCAGCCAAGGACAGGGGAGACCTAATGAGCAGTTCTTC. It is translated as CASSQGQGRPNEQFF.

This clonotype occurred a few times. The chain carries TRBV9 and TRBJ1-5; D unresolved. Trimming removed 3 bases from V and 3 bases from J, with 13 bases in between. Germline V CDR1 and CDR2: SGDLS, YYNGEE. CDR3 length: 15 residues. CDR3 bases: TGTGCCAGCAGCGCGGCGGGCTCTCACAATCAGCCCCAGCATTTT. This translates into CASSAAGSHNQPQHF.

In this sample, this clonotype turned up a few times. The V call is TRBV15, the J call TRBJ1-2; possible D gene TRBD1, 6 bases. CDR1 is LNHNV, CDR2 YYDKDF, per germline (reference sequence). This CDR3 contains 16 residues. The ends were cut back, 0 bases at V and 6 bases at J, with 17 bases in the middle. CDR3: CATSRDLEGGSHGYTF. In DNA, the CDR3 is TGTGCCACCAGCAGAGATCTAGAAGGGGGTTCACATGGCTACACCTTC.

Only a few counts were recorded for this clonotype. The chain combines TRBV7-9 with TRBJ2-1, with 9 bases fitting TRBD2. Germline assignment: CDR1 SEHNR and CDR2 FQNEAQ (reference sequence). V was pared by 10 bases and J by 0 bases, with 4 bases of the junction left unmatched. CDR3 length equals 14 residues. DNA for the CDR3: TGTGCCATTAGCGGGAGAAGCTCCTACAATGAGCAGTTCTTC. It is translated as CAISGRSSYNEQFF.

This chain connects TRBV5-5 to TRBJ1-2, with TRBD1 identical over 8 bases. V dropped 7 bases and J dropped 3; count of bases not matched to a gene: 11. Germline CDR1 and CDR2: SGHKS and YYEKEE (reference sequence). The CDR3 loop spans 15 amino acids. The CDR3 DNA reads as TGTGCCAGCGTCGCCTCAGGGGGCCGGGACTATGGCTACACCTTC. Its protein product is CASVASGGRDYGYTF.

This sequence joins TRBV29-1 and TRBJ1-2; 7 bases match TRBD1. Germline CDR1 SQVTM, CDR2 ANQGSEA. The CDR3 length is 12 residues. V lost 4 bases, J lost 9 bases, and 8 bases stayed unmatched. CDR3 nucleotide sequence: TGCAGCGTTGCTTCTTGGGGACAGAGCTACACCTTC. Residues: CSVASWGQSYTF.